This TCR beta chain was sequenced for a study of OX40 agonist ivuxolimab in advanced cancers. The CDR3 is 12 residues long. Trimming cost V 8 bases and J 4 bases, with 11 bases left between them. Germline values: CDR1 MNHNY, CDR2 SVGAGI (reference sequence). Generated by immunoSEQ multiplex PCR, the TCRdb table keeps only in-frame clones and is missing some. Of 60,000 to 85,000 clones detected, over 85% appear once; the ten largest clones hold around 21%. The chain carries TRBV6-6 and TRBJ1-1; TRBD1 might be the D (5 bases). The clonotype comes from an adult with an advanced solid tumor such as melanoma, head and neck, liver or kidney cancer. This sample comprised CD4+ or CD8+ T cells sorted from blood, obtained in a trial of the OX40 agonist ivuxolimab. CDR3 nucleotides: TGTGCCAGCTGGGAGCAGGGCACTGAAGCTTTCTTT. Encoded protein: CASWEQGTEAFF.